This is a list of T cell receptor beta chains from one sample in a study of blood T cell repertoires in COVID-19. Sequencing was performed with immunoSEQ multiplex PCR; in TCRdb, only in-frame clones are kept and a portion is missing. This sample carries about 220,000 clones, roughly 80% of them seen once, and the ten largest clones take around 3%. Input material: peripheral blood. Receptors originate from a woman aged 25 to 39 who had recovered from COVID-19. CDR3s include the opening cysteine and the closing phenylalanine or tryptophan. The D gene is left open where the match is weak. Size values are once, few and many counts, or a class for expanded clones, and some rows have none.

D: -; V: TRBV7-2; J: TRBJ1-3; size: few; CDR3: CASSPPQGLSGNTIYF; DNA: TGTGCCAGCAGCCCACCACAGGGCCTCTCTGGAAACACCATATATTTT
D: TRBD1; V: TRBV5-6; J: TRBJ2-7; size: -; CDR3: CASSLRDRDDYEQYF; DNA: TGTGCCAGCAGCTTGAGGGACAGGGATGACTACGAGCAGTACTTC
D: -; V: TRBV7-9; J: TRBJ1-5; size: -; CDR3: CASSLSGSGNQPQHF; DNA: TGTGCCAGCAGCTTATCAGGGTCGGGCAATCAGCCCCAGCATTTT
D: -; V: TRBV6-5; J: TRBJ2-7; size: once; CDR3: CASDEQGRGFAEQYF; DNA: TGTGCCAGTGATGAACAGGGCCGCGGTTTCGCCGAGCAGTACTTC
D: TRBD2; V: TRBV7-3; J: TRBJ2-2; size: -; CDR3: CASSQSLAVNTGELFF; DNA: TGTGCCAGCAGTCAATCACTAGCGGTTAACACCGGGGAGCTGTTTTTT
D: -; V: TRBV7-6; J: TRBJ2-1; size: -; CDR3: CASSPPLARAYNEQFF; DNA: TGTGCCAGCAGCCCACCCCTAGCGCGAGCTTACAATGAGCAGTTCTTC
D: TRBD2; V: TRBV4-1; J: TRBJ2-3; size: -; CDR3: CASSQDSPPRPSSGHHTDTQYF; DNA: TGCGCCAGCAGCCAAGATAGTCCACCCCGGCCGTCTAGCGGACACCACACAGATACGCAGTATTTT
D: -; V: TRBV6-6; J: TRBJ1-2; size: -; CDR3: CASTDRGAGYGYTF; DNA: TGTGCCAGCACCGATCGGGGAGCGGGCTATGGCTACACCTTC
D: -; V: TRBV10-2; J: TRBJ2-7; size: few; CDR3: CASRVGPGVYEQYF; DNA: TGCGCCAGCAGAGTGGGCCCCGGGGTCTACGAGCAGTACTTC
D: TRBD1; V: TRBV6-5; J: TRBJ1-3; size: few; CDR3: CASRQGISGNTIYF; DNA: TGTGCCAGCAGACAGGGGATTTCTGGAAACACCATATATTTT
D: TRBD1; V: TRBV18; J: TRBJ1-5; size: -; CDR3: CASSAGQASNQPQHF; DNA: TGTGCCAGCTCAGCCGGACAGGCGAGCAATCAGCCCCAGCATTTT
D: TRBD2; V: TRBV3-1/TRBV3-2; J: TRBJ2-1; size: -; CDR3: CASSRDAGGLNEQFF; DNA: TGTGCCAGCAGCCGGGACGCGGGAGGGCTCAATGAGCAGTTCTTC
D: -; V: TRBV6-2/TRBV6-3; J: TRBJ2-7; size: -; CDR3: CASSYSGHGAYEQYF; DNA: TGTGCCAGCAGTTACTCAGGGCACGGGGCCTACGAGCAGTACTTC
D: TRBD2; V: TRBV27; J: TRBJ2-7; size: few; CDR3: CASSSSLAGGPPYEQYF; DNA: TGTGCCAGCAGTAGTTCACTAGCGGGAGGACCCCCCTACGAGCAGTACTTC
D: -; V: TRBV6-5; J: TRBJ1-2; size: -; CDR3: CASRFDAGTSYGYTF; DNA: TGTGCCAGCAGATTCGACGCGGGCACTAGCTATGGCTACACCTTC
D: TRBD2; V: TRBV7-2; J: TRBJ2-5; size: -; CDR3: CASNLAGVEETQYF; DNA: TGTGCCAGCAACTTGGCGGGAGTGGAGGAGACCCAGTACTTC
D: -; V: TRBV9; J: TRBJ2-1; size: -; CDR3: CASSVESPYNEQFF; DNA: TGTGCCAGCAGCGTTGAGTCCCCCTACAATGAGCAGTTCTTC
D: -; V: TRBV5-1; J: TRBJ2-7; size: -; CDR3: CASSLRQNSYEQYF; DNA: TGCGCCAGCAGCTTGAGACAGAATTCCTACGAGCAGTACTTC
D: -; V: TRBV7-9; J: TRBJ1-3; size: many; CDR3: CASSEAGYGITIYF; DNA: TGTGCCAGCAGCGAAGCAGGGTACGGAATCACCATATATTTT
D: TRBD2; V: TRBV12-5; J: TRBJ2-1; size: once; CDR3: CASGQGLADYNEQFF; DNA: TGTGCTAGTGGCCAAGGACTAGCGGACTACAATGAGCAGTTCTTC
D: -; V: TRBV2; J: TRBJ2-1; size: -; CDR3: CASTRAPEEFISYNEQFF; DNA: TGTGCCAGCACGAGAGCGCCAGAAGAGTTCATCTCCTACAATGAGCAGTTCTTC
D: TRBD2; V: TRBV24-1; J: TRBJ2-5; size: -; CDR3: CATRPSGRGETQYF; DNA: TGTGCCACCAGGCCCTCAGGGAGGGGTGAGACCCAGTACTTC
D: TRBD1; V: TRBV19; J: TRBJ2-3; size: -; CDR3: CASSIGTASTDTQYF; DNA: TGTGCCAGTAGTATCGGGACAGCTAGCACAGATACGCAGTATTTT
D: -; V: TRBV3-1/TRBV3-2; J: TRBJ1-1; size: once; CDR3: CASSPLRLVSSTEAFF; DNA: TGTGCCAGCAGCCCTCTGAGATTGGTTTCGAGCACTGAAGCTTTCTTT
D: -; V: TRBV6-5; J: TRBJ2-3; size: -; CDR3: CASSYSVSSTDTQYF; DNA: TGTGCCAGCAGTTATAGCGTTTCTAGCACAGATACGCAGTATTTT
D: TRBD2; V: TRBV7-2; J: TRBJ2-1; size: -; CDR3: CASSPSGTSNEQFF; DNA: TGTGCCAGCAGCCCATCCGGGACTAGTAATGAGCAGTTCTTC
D: -; V: TRBV29-1; J: TRBJ2-1; size: once; CDR3: CSVVPRGDEQFF; DNA: TGCAGCGTTGTTCCTCGAGGAGATGAGCAGTTCTTC
D: TRBD2; V: TRBV6-2/TRBV6-3; J: TRBJ2-7; size: -; CDR3: CASSSTSGSSYEQYF; DNA: TGTGCCAGCAGTTCTACTAGCGGAAGCTCCTACGAGCAGTACTTC
D: -; V: TRBV3-1/TRBV3-2; J: TRBJ2-6; size: -; CDR3: CASSQASGANVLTF; DNA: TGTGCCAGCAGCCAGGCCTCTGGGGCCAACGTCCTGACTTTC
D: TRBD1; V: TRBV18; J: TRBJ1-5; size: -; CDR3: CASSPPDRENQPQHF; DNA: TGTGCCAGCTCACCTCCGGACAGGGAGAATCAGCCCCAGCATTTT
D: -; V: TRBV6-5; J: TRBJ2-7; size: -; CDR3: CASSYSKLNYEQYF; DNA: TGTGCCAGCAGTTACTCTAAACTGAACTACGAGCAGTACTTC
D: -; V: TRBV5-1; J: TRBJ1-5; size: -; CDR3: CASSLQSGQPQHF; DNA: TGCGCCAGCAGCTTGCAGAGCGGTCAGCCCCAGCATTTT
D: TRBD2; V: TRBV10-1; J: TRBJ2-1; size: -; CDR3: CASSPGLAGNEQFF; DNA: TGCGCCAGCAGTCCCGGACTAGCGGGGAATGAGCAGTTCTTC
D: -; V: TRBV5-6; J: TRBJ1-1; size: -; CDR3: CASSLELNTEAFF; DNA: TGTGCCAGCAGCTTGGAGCTGAACACTGAAGCTTTCTTT
D: TRBD2; V: TRBV19; J: TRBJ2-3; size: -; CDR3: CASSPRGGYWSDTQYF; DNA: TGTGCCAGTAGTCCCCGGGGGGGATATTGGTCAGATACGCAGTATTTT
D: -; V: TRBV7-9; J: TRBJ2-1; size: -; CDR3: CASSLWRAHSLYNEQFF; DNA: TGTGCCAGCAGCTTATGGAGGGCCCACTCCTTATACAATGAGCAGTTCTTC
D: -; V: TRBV20-1; J: TRBJ2-7; size: -; CDR3: CSAPLGLEQYF; DNA: TGCAGTGCTCCACTGGGGCTTGAGCAGTACTTC
D: -; V: TRBV3-1/TRBV3-2; J: TRBJ1-6; size: -; CDR3: CASSLLSGNSPLHF; DNA: TGTGCCAGCAGCCTCCTATCCGGTAATTCACCCCTCCACTTT
D: -; V: TRBV24-1; J: TRBJ1-2; size: few; CDR3: CATSDHQMNSIYTF; DNA: TGTGCCACCAGTGACCATCAAATGAACAGTATCTACACCTTC
D: -; V: TRBV9; J: TRBJ1-2; size: -; CDR3: CASSHSAGDNYGYTF; DNA: TGTGCCAGCAGCCACTCCGCAGGGGACAACTATGGCTACACCTTC
D: TRBD2; V: TRBV7-9; J: TRBJ2-1; size: -; CDR3: CASSATSGEFRHNEQFF; DNA: TGTGCCAGCAGCGCAACAAGCGGGGAATTCCGTCACAATGAGCAGTTCTTC
D: -; V: TRBV5-1; J: TRBJ2-4; size: once; CDR3: CASRPGVGNIQYF; DNA: TGCGCCAGCAGACCGGGAGTAGGCAACATTCAGTACTTC
D: -; V: TRBV6-5; J: TRBJ2-7; size: -; CDR3: CASSYFPRNNYEQYF; DNA: TGTGCCAGCAGTTACTTCCCGCGGAACAACTACGAGCAGTACTTC
D: TRBD1; V: TRBV9; J: TRBJ1-2; size: -; CDR3: CASSVDPGQGEEGYGYTF; DNA: TGTGCCAGCAGCGTCGATCCGGGACAGGGGGAAGAGGGCTATGGCTACACCTTC
D: -; V: TRBV2; J: TRBJ2-7; size: many; CDR3: CARKKPSEQTYEQYF; DNA: TGTGCCAGAAAGAAACCTAGCGAGCAGACCTACGAGCAGTACTTC
D: TRBD1; V: TRBV18; J: TRBJ1-2; size: -; CDR3: CASSPGQGNSNYGYTF; DNA: TGTGCCAGCTCACCGGGACAGGGGAATTCCAACTATGGCTACACCTTC
D: TRBD1; V: TRBV6-6; J: TRBJ1-5; size: -; CDR3: CASSYPPGTGNQPQHF; DNA: TGTGCCAGCAGTTACCCCCCCGGGACAGGGAATCAGCCCCAGCATTTT
D: TRBD2; V: TRBV19; J: TRBJ2-5; size: -; CDR3: CASSIPSSGQETQYF; DNA: TGTGCCAGTAGCATACCTTCTAGCGGCCAAGAGACCCAGTACTTC
D: TRBD1; V: TRBV28; J: TRBJ1-2; size: -; CDR3: CASSTAGTGGAFNYGYTF; DNA: TGTGCCAGCAGTACAGCCGGGACAGGGGGTGCCTTTAACTATGGCTACACCTTC
D: -; V: TRBV6-5; J: TRBJ1-5; size: -; CDR3: CASSTQGYSNQPQHF; DNA: TGTGCCAGCAGTACGCAGGGGTATAGCAATCAGCCCCAGCATTTT
D: TRBD1; V: TRBV28; J: TRBJ1-1; size: few; CDR3: CASRPGQLNTEAFF; DNA: TGTGCCAGCCGCCCGGGACAGTTGAACACTGAAGCTTTCTTT
D: TRBD1; V: TRBV2; J: TRBJ1-6; size: -; CDR3: CASSESGGNSPLHF; DNA: TGTGCCAGCAGTGAATCAGGGGGTAATTCACCCCTCCACTTT
D: TRBD1; V: TRBV6-5; J: TRBJ2-3; size: once; CDR3: CASRRDRGRDTQYF; DNA: TGTGCCAGCAGGAGGGACAGGGGGAGGGATACGCAGTATTTT
D: -; V: TRBV7-3; J: TRBJ2-1; size: once; CDR3: CASSLGPSSYNEQFF; DNA: TGTGCCAGCAGCTTAGGTCCGAGCTCCTACAATGAGCAGTTCTTC
D: -; V: TRBV9; J: TRBJ2-7; size: -; CDR3: CASSPDSPYEQYF; DNA: TGTGCCAGCAGCCCAGACTCACCCTACGAGCAGTACTTC
D: TRBD1; V: TRBV30; J: TRBJ1-2; size: -; CDR3: CAWGTGTNYGYTF; DNA: TGTGCCTGGGGGACAGGGACTAACTATGGCTACACCTTC
D: -; V: TRBV7-3; J: TRBJ1-1; size: -; CDR3: CASSLTASGLGAHTEAFF; DNA: TGTGCCAGCAGCTTAACGGCTAGTGGGTTGGGGGCCCACACTGAAGCTTTCTTT
D: TRBD2; V: TRBV7-9; J: TRBJ2-1; size: -; CDR3: CASSLGLAGGPPYNEQFF; DNA: TGTGCCAGCAGCTTAGGGCTAGCGGGAGGGCCCCCTTACAATGAGCAGTTCTTC
D: TRBD2; V: TRBV6-2/TRBV6-3; J: TRBJ2-5; size: -; CDR3: CASSPLGGGPETQYF; DNA: TGTGCCAGCAGCCCCCTGGGGGGAGGGCCCGAGACCCAGTACTTC
D: TRBD1; V: TRBV2; J: TRBJ1-1; size: -; CDR3: CASIDRGGSPEAFF; DNA: TGTGCCAGCATCGACAGGGGTGGTAGCCCTGAAGCTTTCTTT